Each of the 31 T cell receptor beta chains below was sequenced from the same sample in a study of T cells in Graves' hyperthyroidism and ophthalmopathy. RNA transcripts gave rise to amplified TCR beta CDR3 regions. HTBI primers drove first-round RT-PCR of the TCR CDR3. TCRdb used MiXCR to reprocess the multiplex PCR reads, holding one entry per CDR3 protein. Of around 400,000 distinct CDR3 sequences listed, around a sixth were seen once; the top ten hold about a quarter. The sequenced sample was blood. Receptors were obtained from a woman between 18 and 30 years old with Graves' hyperthyroidism that later progressed to Graves' ophthalmopathy.

This clonotype has ten or more counts. The chain joins TRBV9 to TRBJ1-2; the D gene is possibly TRBD1 (5 bases). With 3 bases removed from V and 8 bases from J, the gap between germline ends came to 17 bases. This CDR3 is built from 14 residues. Germline CDR1 and CDR2: SGDLS and YYNGEE. The CDR3 nucleotides are TGTGCCAGCAGCGCCAGAAGACAGCGTGGCGGCTACACCTTC. Translating it yields CASSARRQRGGYTF.

This clonotype was detected many times. This sequence joins TRBV11-2 and TRBJ2-3, with TRBD2 identical over 11 bases. The CDR3 has 20 residues. The germline CDR1 and CDR2 sequences are SGHAT and FQNNGV. The V and J ends lost 5 bases and 1 base, in that order; junction bases with no gene match: 17. CDR3 sequence reads: CASSRPLSLTSGSRTDTQYF. The CDR3 nucleotides are TGTGCCAGCAGCCGCCCACTGAGCCTCACTAGCGGGAGTCGCACAGATACGCAGTATTTT.

J is TRBJ2-3 and V is TRBV14; tentative D call: TRBD1 (6 bases). The germline gives CDR1 SGHDN, CDR2 FVKESK. The CDR3 covers 15 residues. Trimming removed 4 bases from V and 1 base from J, with 12 bases in between. CDR3 in DNA: TGTGCCAGCAGCCTTCAGGGGACCGGCACAGATACGCAGTATTTT. It translates to CASSLQGTGTDTQYF. Supplemented by reference TRBV14 and TRBJ2-3, the full variable domain reads EAGVTQFPSHSVIEKGQTVTLRCDPISGHDNLYWYRRVMGKEIKFLLHFVKESKQDESGMPNNRFLAERTGGTYSTLKVQPAELEDSGVYFCASSLQGTGTDTQYFGPGTRLTVL.

This clonotype appeared a few times. V usage is TRBV6-2 or TRBV6-3 and J usage is TRBJ2-5; 14 bases fit TRBD2. The length of the CDR3 is 17 residues. V shed 10 bases, J shed 2 bases, and the junction held 12 bases outside the gene matches. The germline V gene encodes CDR1 MNHEY and CDR2 SVGEGT. This CDR3 is CATRLAGGRSSQETQYF. CDR3 in DNA: TGTGCCACAAGACTAGCGGGAGGGCGCTCAAGTCAAGAGACCCAGTACTTC.

This sequence joins TRBV28 and TRBJ1-2; possible D gene TRBD1, 5 bases. V lost 6 bases, J lost 2 bases, and 10 bases lay in between. There are 13 residues in the CDR3. Germline V gives CDR1 MDHEN, CDR2 SYDVKM. In DNA, the CDR3 is TGTGCCAGCAGAACCCGGGGGAACTATGGCTACACCTTC. The encoded protein is CASRTRGNYGYTF.

This clonotype was seen many times. For the CDR3, the DNA is TGTGCCAGCAGCCCAGACCTATGGGACGGCGAATACTACGAGCAGTACTTC. Translated: CASSPDLWDGEYYEQYF. The chain has TRBV7-2 and TRBJ2-7; the D gene could be TRBD1 or TRBD2 (5 bases each). Germline CDR1 reads SGHTA; CDR2 reads FQGNSA. The CDR3 is 17 amino acids. Trimming shortened V by 5 bases and J by 3 bases, and 23 bases separated the two germline ends. Filled out from reference TRBV7-2 and TRBJ2-7, the complete variable domain reads GAGVSQSPSNKVTEKGKDVELRCDPISGHTALYWYRQSLGQGLEFLIYFQGNSAPDKSGLPSDRFSAERTGGSVSTLTIQRTQQEDSAVYLCASSPDLWDGEYYEQYFGPGTRLTVT.

This clonotype was counted between two and nine times. For the CDR3, the DNA is TGTGCCAGCAGCTTAAGTGTGGAGGGGTCGAATGAGCAGTTCTTC. Translated, it gives CASSLSVEGSNEQFF. The chain couples TRBV11-2 to TRBJ2-1, with D possibly TRBD2 on 6 matching bases. Deletions cut 2 bases from V and 7 bases from J, with 15 bases between. CDR3 length: 15 amino acids. CDR1 is SGHAT, CDR2 FQNNGV, per germline.

The rearrangement joins TRBV6-2 or TRBV6-3 to TRBJ1-3, with D maybe TRBD1 (5 bases). This CDR3 is built from 16 residues. Trimming took off 6 bases at V and 1 base at J, with 16 bases between the two ends. Germline V gene data show CDR1 as MNHEY and CDR2 as SVGEGT. Here the CDR3 reads CASSPGEGRSGNTIYF. The CDR3 DNA reads TGTGCCAGCAGCCCGGGGGAGGGGAGGTCTGGAAACACCATATATTTT.

This clonotype was found many times. The chain recombines TRBV11-2 with TRBJ2-2; no clear D. Germline V lookup: CDR1 SGHAT, CDR2 FQNNGV. V was cut by 5 bases and J by 1 base, with 8 bases left in between. The length of the CDR3 is 14 residues. DNA of the CDR3: TGTGCCAGCAGCCCCTACAGGAACACCGGGGAGCTGTTTTTT. It codes for CASSPYRNTGELFF.

This clonotype was detected a few times. The CDR3 nucleotides read TGCAGCGTTATAGGACAGGGGTACAATGAGCAGTTCTTC. Residues: CSVIGQGYNEQFF. The chain employs TRBV29-1 and TRBJ2-1; 9 bases fit TRBD1. Germline V gene lookup returns CDR1 SQVTM and CDR2 ANQGSEA. This CDR3 spans 13 amino acids. With V trimmed by 5 bases and J by 4 bases, 3 bases remained unmatched.

This clonotype was seen ten or more times. This chain uses TRBV10-3 with TRBJ2-7; 9 bases are shared with TRBD1. The V segment lost 4 bases and the J segment 6 bases; nucleotides outside the gene matches: 4. The CDR3 spans 13 residues. From germline, CDR1 is ENHRY and CDR2 SYGVKD. CDR3 sequence (DNA): TGTGCCATCAGTGGGAAGACAGGGGGCGAGCAGTACTTC. Translating it yields CAISGKTGGEQYF.

Ten or more counts support this clonotype. The V gene is TRBV4-2, the J gene TRBJ2-7; D not certain. V gave up 0 bases and J gave up 1 base, with 7 bases separating them. The CDR3 runs 14 residues. Germline V gene sequence: CDR1 LGHNA, CDR2 YNFKEQ. The CDR3 DNA reads as TGTGCCAGCAGCCAAGATGAGTGGTCCTACGAGCAGTACTTC. Its translation: CASSQDEWSYEQYF.

To note about this clonotype: This may come from a read error, since a much larger clone is one base off. This chain connects TRBV20-1 to TRBJ2-3, with 9 bases that match TRBD2. Germline-derived CDR1 and CDR2 are DFQATT and SNEGSKA (reference sequence). The CDR3 is 17 residues long. V trimming: 6 bases; J trimming: 4 bases; junction bases outside the gene matches: 17. CDR3 DNA sequence: TGCAGTGCAGGCCCCCCGCGGGAGGGCCTTTTCGCAGATACGCAGTATTTT. This sequence encodes CSAGPPREGLFADTQYF.

This clonotype was found many times. This chain links TRBV11-3 with TRBJ2-1, with D uncertain. Trimming cost V 3 bases and J 6 bases, with 9 bases left between them. The germline V gene encodes CDR1 SGHNT and CDR2 YENEEA. The CDR3 length is 13 residues. In nucleotides, the CDR3 is TGTGCCAGCAGCTTCTTAGGTGGCAATGAGCAGTTCTTC. It encodes CASSFLGGNEQFF.

This clonotype was seen only a few times. The chain uses TRBV4-2 and TRBJ2-2; 9 bases fit TRBD1. Germline V CDR1 and CDR2: LGHNA, YNFKEQ. Trimming at V came to 4 bases and at J to 1 base, leaving 22 bases not matched to a gene. The CDR3 has 22 amino acids. The DNA for the CDR3 is TGTGCCAGCAGCCCAAGAGCCTTGCACCTCAGACAGGGGGAGTGGAACACCGGGGAGCTGTTTTTT. Translated: CASSPRALHLRQGEWNTGELFF.

The chain employs TRBV6-4 and TRBJ1-5; tentative D call: TRBD1 (5 bases). The CDR3 totals 15 residues. The V end lost 10 bases, the J end lost 3 bases, and 19 bases lay between the germline ends. Per the germline V gene, CDR1 is MRHNA and CDR2 is SNTAGT. The CDR3: CAIPEPQGVNQPQHF. The CDR3 DNA follows: TGTGCCATCCCTGAACCCCAGGGTGTCAATCAGCCCCAGCATTTT.

Many counts were recorded for this clonotype. V is TRBV7-2 and J is TRBJ2-7, with a weak D call TRBD1 (6 bases). Germline assignment: CDR1 SGHTA and CDR2 FQGNSA. This CDR3 contains 17 residues. Trimming shortened V by 1 base and J by 1 base, and 17 bases separated the two germline ends. CDR3 nucleotides: TGTGCCAGCAGCTTAGTCTACAGGGTTAGGGGGTCCTACGAGCAGTACTTC. Protein product: CASSLVYRVRGSYEQYF.

This sequence joins TRBV12-3 or TRBV12-4 and TRBJ2-5; 7 bases match TRBD2. The junction had 4 bases not matched to a gene; V was cut back by 2 bases and J by 1 base. The CDR3 length is 15 residues. CDR3 residues: CASSLWGRGQETQYF. In DNA form, the CDR3 reads TGTGCCAGCAGTTTATGGGGGAGGGGCCAAGAGACCCAGTACTTC.

This clonotype was observed at least ten times. The CDR3 reads CAISERQGPPNEKLFF. The CDR3 coding sequence is TGTGCCATCAGTGAGAGGCAGGGTCCCCCGAATGAAAAACTGTTTTTT. This chain links TRBV10-3 with TRBJ1-4; TRBD1 might be the D (5 bases). CDR1 and CDR2 from the germline V gene are ENHRY and SYGVKD. The V and J ends lost 2 bases and 5 bases respectively, with 15 bases between them. The CDR3 contains 16 residues.

This clonotype was recorded at least ten times. The chain combines TRBV6-2 or TRBV6-3 with TRBJ1-1; D not certain. The CDR3 is 15 amino acids. V lost 3 bases and J lost 1, with 12 bases in between. Germline loops: CDR1 MNHEY, CDR2 SVGEGT. In DNA, the CDR3 is TGTGCCAGCAGTTATTCCGGACGGGGGAACACTGAAGCTTTCTTT. Translation: CASSYSGRGNTEAFF.

This clonotype was detected a few times. This rearrangement joins TRBV27 to TRBJ1-1, with no clear D. The CDR3 has 15 residues. V was trimmed by 3 bases and J by 5 bases, leaving 16 bases between them. Germline CDR1 MNHEY, CDR2 SMNVEV (reference sequence). CDR3 sequence reads: CASSFRPLGETEAFF. The CDR3, as DNA: TGTGCCAGCAGTTTTCGGCCCCTCGGGGAAACTGAAGCTTTCTTT.

The CDR3 coding sequence is TGTGCCAGCAGCAAGGACAGGCCTTCGGGAGATACGCAGTATTTT. Its translation is CASSKDRPSGDTQYF. The chain couples TRBV9 to TRBJ2-3; 7 bases are shared with TRBD1. The CDR3 runs 15 residues. Trimming cost V 4 bases and J 5 bases; bases outside gene matches: 10. Per germline, CDR1 SGDLS and CDR2 YYNGEE.

This clonotype was observed many times. The rearrangement uses TRBV3-1 and TRBJ2-5, with D maybe TRBD2 (5 bases). Deletions cut 0 bases from V and 5 bases from J, with 19 bases between. This CDR3 comprises 17 residues. Per the germline V gene, CDR1 is LGHDT and CDR2 is YNNKEL (reference sequence). As DNA, the CDR3 is TGTGCCAGCAGCCAAGATATAGCGAGACATTGGGAGGAGACCCAGTACTTC. Its translation: CASSQDIARHWEETQYF.

There are many counts of this clonotype. V and J are TRBV2 and TRBJ2-2; tentatively, D is TRBD2 (6 bases). The CDR3 consists of 14 residues. Trimming removed 7 bases from V and 1 base from J, with 10 bases in between. In germline, CDR1 is SNHLY, CDR2 FYNNEI. The CDR3, as DNA: TGTGCCAGCACGTGGCGGGGGAACACCGGGGAGCTGTTTTTT. Its translation: CASTWRGNTGELFF.

This clonotype showed up just a few times. CDR3 sequence reads: CASSFNGYEQYF. In DNA, the CDR3 is TGTGCCAGCAGCTTTAACGGGTACGAGCAGTACTTC. The chain recombines TRBV7-2 with TRBJ2-7, with D hard to call. CDR3 length: 12 amino acids. Germline CDR1 SGHTA, CDR2 FQGNSA. V lost 3 bases and J lost 4, with 7 bases in between.

This clonotype showed up just a few times. The chain recombines TRBV6-1 with TRBJ2-7; D gene uncertain. In germline, CDR1 is MNHNS, CDR2 SASEGT. V lost 5 bases and J 2 bases, leaving 13 bases between the germline ends. The length of the CDR3 is 14 residues. The CDR3 is CASSKLTETYEQYF. The CDR3 region has the DNA TGTGCCAGCAGTAAACTAACAGAGACCTACGAGCAGTACTTC.

The rearrangement joins TRBV24-1 to TRBJ2-6; no reliable D call. From germline, CDR1 is KGHDR and CDR2 SFDVKD. The CDR3 is made up of 16 amino acids. Deletions cut 4 bases from V and 0 bases from J, with 9 bases between. The CDR3 DNA sequence: TGTGCCACCAGTGAAGGGAACCTCTCTGGGGCCAACGTCCTGACTTTC. This encodes CATSEGNLSGANVLTF.

There are a few counts of this clonotype. The chain recombines TRBV4-2 with TRBJ2-1, with 10 nucleotides matching TRBD2. The CDR3 has 15 residues. With V trimmed by 1 base and J by 9 bases, 6 bases remained unmatched. Germline V gives CDR1 LGHNA, CDR2 YNFKEQ. Here the CDR3 reads CASSQVSLAGAEQFF. The CDR3 coding sequence is TGTGCCAGCAGCCAAGTTTCCCTAGCGGGAGCTGAGCAGTTCTTC.

This clonotype was counted many times. V gene TRBV28 combines with J gene TRBJ1-1; D is undetermined. V lost 6 bases, J lost 1 base, and 12 bases lay in between. This CDR3 region has 14 residues. The germline V gene encodes CDR1 MDHEN and CDR2 SYDVKM. The CDR3 reads CASSSFTENTEAFF. As DNA, the CDR3 is TGTGCCAGCAGCAGTTTCACCGAGAACACTGAAGCTTTCTTT.

This clonotype was recorded at least ten times. V gene TRBV13 combines with J gene TRBJ1-3; the D is unclear. Trimming removed 5 bases at V and 0 bases at J, with 14 bases between. The length of the CDR3 is 16 residues. Germline CDR1 PRHDT, CDR2 FYEKMQ (reference sequence). The CDR3 DNA reads TGTGCCAGCAGCGTTATGGGAGGTTACTCTGGAAACACCATATATTTT. It encodes CASSVMGGYSGNTIYF.

This clonotype was counted ten times or more. The chain is built from TRBV15 and TRBJ2-1; 13 bases are shared with TRBD2. This CDR3 region has 16 residues. The V segment lost 5 bases and the J segment 3 bases; nucleotides outside the gene matches: 4. The germline CDR1 and CDR2 sequences are LNHNV and YYDKDF (reference sequence). CDR3 nucleotide sequence: TGTGCCACCAGCCGAGGGACTAGCGGGATCTACAATGAGCAGTTCTTC. Translated, it gives CATSRGTSGIYNEQFF.